These 10 T cell receptor beta chains were sequenced from one sample in a study of CD8+CD57+ T cells in acquired aplastic anemia. Investigators profiled TCR beta VDJ and CDR3 from genomic DNA template. MiXCR, run by TCRdb on the reads, gives a single entry per CDR3 protein. The table includes 190,000 or so distinct CDR3 sequences, roughly 55% detected once. The material sequenced was sorted CD4+, CD8+, or CD8+CD57+ T cells (not recorded which) from PBMCs. Every receptor here comes from a human donor in good health.

J is TRBJ2-5 and V is TRBV2; maybe TRBD1 (6 bases). The CDR3 is made up of 14 amino acids. Germline V lookup: CDR1 SNHLY, CDR2 FYNNEI. Deletions cut 1 base from V and 5 bases from J, with 11 bases between. CDR3 bases: TGTGCCAGCAGTGAAGGACAGGTCCAGGAGACCCAGTACTTC. This gives the protein CASSEGQVQETQYF.

Ten or more counts support this clonotype. The gene calls are TRBV9 and TRBJ2-7; D possibly corresponds to TRBD1 (5 bases). Trimming shortened V by 0 bases and J by 0 bases, and 13 bases separated the two germline ends. Germline V gene sequence: CDR1 SGDLS, CDR2 YYNGEE. The length of the CDR3 is 16 residues. This chain's CDR3 is CASSVGPQGGSYEQYF. The CDR3 coding sequence is TGTGCCAGCAGCGTAGGGCCGCAGGGTGGCTCCTACGAGCAGTACTTC.

This clonotype was seen ten or more times. V is TRBV9 and J is TRBJ1-1; the D gene is possibly TRBD1 (5 bases). Trimming pared 0 bases from V and 1 base from J, leaving 7 bases between. The CDR3 contains 14 residues. Germline CDR1 SGDLS, CDR2 YYNGEE. The CDR3 is CASSVAGGNTEAFF. The CDR3 bases are TGTGCCAGCAGCGTAGCTGGGGGGAACACTGAAGCTTTCTTT.

V gene TRBV19 combines with J gene TRBJ2-3; 8 bases are shared with TRBD1. This CDR3 is 16 amino acids long. Germline trimming cut 9 bases from V and 6 bases from J; bases unmatched to any gene: 17. Germline assignment: CDR1 LNHDA and CDR2 SQIVND (reference sequence). CDR3 bases: TGTGCCAGCAGTGCCCAGACAGGGGCCTTGGCGGATACGCAGTATTTT. Amino acids: CASSAQTGALADTQYF.

The sample holds many counts of this clonotype. The V call is TRBV11-1, the J call TRBJ2-1; tentative D call: TRBD2 (6 bases). Germline loops: CDR1 SGHAT, CDR2 FQDESV (reference sequence). The CDR3 is 18 residues long. Trimming cost V 3 bases and J 4 bases, with 22 bases left between them. The CDR3 region has the DNA TGTGCCAGCAGCTTTCTAGCGTCCTTTCGTCCGGGATACAATGAGCAGTTCTTC. The encoded protein is CASSFLASFRPGYNEQFF.

The V and J genes are TRBV27 and TRBJ2-7; the D gene is possibly TRBD1 (5 bases). CDR1 is MNHEY and CDR2 is SMNVEV in the germline V gene (reference sequence). The CDR3 consists of 13 residues. The ends were cut back, 6 bases at V and 4 bases at J, with 13 bases in the middle. The CDR3 loop is CASSVLGEYEQYF. In nucleotides, the CDR3 is TGTGCCAGCAGCGTCTTAGGGGAATACGAGCAGTACTTC.

The chain is built from TRBV29-1 and TRBJ2-7; the D gene is possibly TRBD2 (6 bases). The germline gives CDR1 SQVTM, CDR2 ANQGSEA. The CDR3 has 13 amino acids. V was trimmed by 4 bases and J by 7 bases, leaving 17 bases between them. Here the CDR3 reads CSVVSAGAWEQYF. As DNA, the CDR3 is TGCAGCGTTGTCTCAGCGGGTGCGTGGGAGCAGTACTTC.

This clonotype was found once. V is TRBV7-2 and J is TRBJ1-1; D might be TRBD1 (5 bases). Germline CDR1 SGHTA, CDR2 FQGNSA. This CDR3 has 16 residues. The V end lost 1 base, the J end lost 2 bases, and 14 bases lay between the germline ends. CDR3 DNA sequence: TGTGCCAGCAGCTTAGACTCAGGGACGTCAAACACTGAAGCTTTCTTT. Its translation: CASSLDSGTSNTEAFF.

This sequence joins TRBV14 and TRBJ2-7; D uncertain. CDR1 SGHDN and CDR2 FVKESK come from the germline V gene. V shed 4 bases and J shed 4 bases, with 8 bases lying between them. This CDR3 comprises 12 residues. CDR3 nucleotide sequence: TGTGCCAGCAGCCGAACAGTTTACGAGCAGTACTTC. Protein: CASSRTVYEQYF.

The rearrangement uses TRBV29-1 and TRBJ1-2, with 8 bases aligning to TRBD1. Per germline, CDR1 SQVTM and CDR2 ANQGSEA. Trimming took 3 bases from V and 10 from J; bases not matched to a gene: 10. The length of the CDR3 is 13 residues. The CDR3 DNA follows: TGCAGCGTTGACGTTAAGGGGACAGGCGACTACACCTTC. Translation gives CSVDVKGTGDYTF.